The 24 T cell receptor beta chains given below trace back to one sample, sequenced in a study of breast tumors, draining lymph nodes, adjacent tissues. Axillary draining lymph nodes of breast cancer patients supplied the node samples. MiXCR, run by TCRdb on the multiplex PCR reads, gives a single entry per CDR3 protein. Among under 250,000 distinct CDR3 sequences listed, around 32% were seen once. The sequenced sample was axillary lymph node tissue. The source of these receptors is a female donor with breast cancer. Some clones in this sample may be carry-over from other donors' samples.

V usage is TRBV7-3 and J usage is TRBJ2-5; 10 positions match TRBD2. Per the germline V gene, CDR1 is SGHTA and CDR2 is FQGTGA. Trimming removed 5 bases from V and 7 bases from J; junction bases left unmatched: 13. The CDR3 is 16 residues long. DNA of the CDR3: TGTGCCAGCAGCACAAACCTAGCGGGAGAGGGGGGGACCCAGTACTTC. Encoded protein: CASSTNLAGEGGTQYF.

Ten or more counts support this clonotype. This chain connects TRBV19 to TRBJ1-5; tentatively, D is TRBD1 (6 bases). Germline V gene lookup returns CDR1 LNHDA and CDR2 SQIVND (reference sequence). Between the trimmed V and J ends, which lost 3 bases and 6 bases, there was a span of 12 bases. CDR3 size: 14 residues. In DNA, the CDR3 is TGTGCCAGTAGTATTACAGGGTGGGGTCAGCCCCAGCATTTT. It translates to CASSITGWGQPQHF.

This clonotype was detected a few times. This may come from a read error, since a much larger clone is one base off. The chain joins TRBV6-2 or TRBV6-3 to TRBJ2-1; no firm D call. V was clipped by 3 bases and J by 8 bases, with 5 bases between them. Looked up from germline, CDR1 is MNHEY and CDR2 is SVGEGT. The CDR3 extends over 11 amino acids. DNA of the CDR3: TGTGCCAGCAGTTATATGGATGAGCAGTTCTTC. This sequence encodes CASSYMDEQFF.

This clonotype showed up many times. The rearrangement joins TRBV2 to TRBJ1-4, with D possibly matching TRBD1 (5 bases). V lost 3 bases and J lost 2, with 10 bases in between. Germline-derived CDR1 and CDR2 are SNHLY and FYNNEI. This CDR3 comprises 15 residues. CDR3 in DNA: TGTGCCAGCAGTGAGCAGGGAGGGACTAATGAAAAACTGTTTTTT. Amino acids: CASSEQGGTNEKLFF. Full variable domain (missing parts from reference TRBV2 and TRBJ1-4): EPEVTQTPSHQVTQMGQEVILRCVPISNHLYFYWYRQILGQKVEFLVSFYNNEISEKSEIFDDQFSVERPDGSNFTLKIRSTKLEDSAMYFCASSEQGGTNEKLFFGSGTQLSVL.

The table lists this clonotype with many counts. The chain carries TRBV5-1 and TRBJ2-6; 8 nucleotides line up with TRBD1. Trimming at V came to 4 bases and at J to 2 bases, leaving 8 bases not matched to a gene. Germline CDR1 reads SGHRS; CDR2 reads YFSETQ. This CDR3 comprises 17 residues. CDR3 region: CASSHLAGGAGANVLTF. In DNA, the CDR3 is TGCGCCAGCAGCCATTTAGCAGGGGGCGCTGGGGCCAACGTCCTGACTTTC.

This clonotype was seen repeatedly, ten times or more. The V call is TRBV25-1, the J call TRBJ1-4; D might be TRBD1 (5 bases). The CDR3 runs to 13 residues. Looked up from germline, CDR1 is MGHDK and CDR2 is SYGVNS. The germline V and J ends were trimmed by 4 bases and 8 bases, with 11 bases remaining between them. The chain's CDR3 is CASSADNREKLFF. CDR3 DNA: TGTGCCAGCAGTGCGGACAACCGGGAAAAACTGTTTTTT.

This clonotype has a count of ten or more. The V call is TRBV5-1, the J call TRBJ2-1, with TRBD2 matching over 12 bases. CDR3 size: 19 residues. The V gene end was trimmed by 4 bases and the J gene end by 8 bases; junction bases not matched to a gene: 19. CDR1 is SGHRS and CDR2 is YFSETQ in the germline V gene. CDR3 sequence: CASSTLTSGGGRYADEQFF. CDR3 DNA sequence: TGCGCCAGCAGCACTTTGACTAGCGGGGGAGGAAGGTATGCGGATGAGCAGTTCTTC. The full variable domain, rest sourced from reference TRBV5-1 and TRBJ2-1, is KAGVTQTPRYLIKTRGQQVTLSCSPISGHRSVSWYQQTPGQGLQFLFEYFSETQRNKGNFPGRFSGRQFSNSRSEMNVSTLELGDSALYLCASSTLTSGGGRYADEQFFGPGTRLTVL.

Comment on this clonotype: Likely a read error: the CDR3 ends without its conserved phenylalanine or tryptophan. J is TRBJ1-5 and V is TRBV18; D ambiguous. V was shortened by 3 bases and J by 1 base, with 7 bases between the two germline ends. This CDR3 is 14 amino acids long. CDR1 and CDR2 from the germline V gene are KGHSH and LQKENI. The CDR3 region is CASSPGVSNQPQHY. For the CDR3, the DNA is TGTGCCAGCTCACCTGGGGTGAGCAATCAGCCCCAGCATTAT.

This clonotype has ten or more counts. The chain has TRBV10-3 and TRBJ2-1, with D perhaps TRBD2 (6 bases). The germline V gene encodes CDR1 ENHRY and CDR2 SYGVKD. The V end lost 4 bases, the J end lost 7 bases, and 11 bases lay between the germline ends. This CDR3 contains 13 residues. The chain's CDR3 is CAISAPRENEQFF. The CDR3 nucleotides are TGTGCCATCAGTGCCCCGCGGGAAAATGAGCAGTTCTTC.

As concerns this clonotype: Its ends do not fully match the called genes, so a read error is possible. V gene TRBV3-1 combines with J gene TRBJ2-1; 9 nucleotides align to TRBD2. The CDR3 consists of 15 residues. Germline values: CDR1 LGHDT, CDR2 YNNKEL (reference sequence). CDR3 region: CASSPPAGGWNEQIF. In DNA form, the CDR3 reads TGTGCCAGCAGCCCCCCAGCGGGAGGTTGGAATGAGCAGATCTTC.

This clonotype was detected many times. The chain uses TRBV5-1 and TRBJ2-3; D is undetermined. Trimming pared 5 bases from V and 0 bases from J, leaving 10 bases between. CDR3 length equals 14 residues. In germline, CDR1 is SGHRS, CDR2 YFSETQ. The CDR3, as DNA: TGCGCCAGCAGTGGAAGCACGAGCACAGATACGCAGTATTTT. Translated, it gives CASSGSTSTDTQYF.

The table lists this clonotype with many counts. The chain recombines TRBV7-9 with TRBJ2-7, with D perhaps matching TRBD1 or TRBD2 (7 bases each). Germline V gene sequence: CDR1 SEHNR, CDR2 FQNEAQ (reference sequence). CDR3 length equals 12 residues. The V gene lost 5 bases and the J gene lost 7 bases, with 12 bases spanning the gap. CDR3 residues: CASSRQGGEQYF. In DNA, the CDR3 is TGTGCCAGCAGCCGACAGGGAGGGGAGCAGTACTTC.

This clonotype was recorded at least ten times. The chain employs TRBV18 and TRBJ1-6, with no clear D. Germline assignment: CDR1 KGHSH and CDR2 LQKENI. The CDR3 totals 14 residues. V gave up 6 bases and J gave up 7 bases, with 13 bases separating them. CDR3 nucleotide sequence: TGTGCCAGCTCCACCGGACGGGAAAATTCACCCCTCCACTTT. This codes for CASSTGRENSPLHF. Combining the CDR3 with reference TRBV18 and TRBJ1-6 gives the whole variable domain NAGVMQNPRHLVRRRGQEARLRCSPMKGHSHVYWYRQLPEEGLKFMVYLQKENIIDESGMPKERFSAEFPKEGPSILRIQQVVRGDSAAYFCASSTGRENSPLHFGNGTRLTVT.

The CDR3 DNA sequence: TGCGCCAGCAGCATCGGGACGGCGGGTGAGCAGTTCTTC. It is translated as CASSIGTAGEQFF. The rearrangement uses TRBV5-1 and TRBJ2-1; D may correspond to TRBD1 or TRBD2 (5 bases each). The V and J ends lost 4 bases and 9 bases respectively, with 14 bases between them. CDR1 is SGHRS and CDR2 is YFSETQ in the germline V gene. This CDR3 has 13 residues.

The chain couples TRBV11-2 to TRBJ2-1, with D possibly TRBD2 on 6 matching bases. The CDR3 sequence is 14 residues long. The V and J ends lost 3 bases and 5 bases respectively, with 11 bases between them. Germline values: CDR1 SGHAT, CDR2 FQNNGV. The DNA for the CDR3 is TGTGCCAGCAGCTTTCCAATAGCGGACAATGAGCAGTTCTTC. Translation gives CASSFPIADNEQFF.

This clonotype was observed a handful of times. The chain uses TRBV5-5 and TRBJ2-7; D may be TRBD2 (6 bases). V gave up 1 base and J gave up 6 bases, with 14 bases separating them. The length of the CDR3 is 14 residues. In germline, CDR1 is SGHKS, CDR2 YYEKEE (reference sequence). CDR3 loop: CASSLWAAGGEQYF. In DNA form, the CDR3 reads TGTGCCAGCAGCTTGTGGGCAGCGGGCGGCGAGCAGTACTTC.

Note on this clonotype: A clone one base away is much larger, so this may be a read error. The V and J genes are TRBV7-9 and TRBJ2-1; 7 nucleotides agree with TRBD2. This CDR3 is 15 amino acids long. CDR1 and CDR2 from the germline V gene are SEHNR and FQNEAQ (reference sequence). For the CDR3, the DNA is TGTGCCAGCAGCTTACTAGCGGACTACTCCAATGAGCGGTTCTTC. It specifies CASSLLADYSNERFF.

V and J are TRBV7-2 and TRBJ1-5, with D possibly being TRBD1 (6 bases). The CDR3 loop spans 14 amino acids. V lost 5 bases to trimming and J lost 4 bases, with 12 bases between them. CDR1 and CDR2 from the germline V gene are SGHTA and FQGNSA. As DNA, the CDR3 is TGTGCCAGCAGCCCGATGAGGGGGAATCAGCCCCAGCATTTT. It codes for CASSPMRGNQPQHF.

This clonotype has just a few counts. The rearrangement uses TRBV14 and TRBJ1-3; D unclear. Germline V gene lookup returns CDR1 SGHDN and CDR2 FVKESK. This CDR3 contains 12 residues. Trimming removed 6 bases at V and 4 bases at J, with 7 bases between. The CDR3 loop reads CASRRAGNTIYF. CDR3 in DNA: TGTGCCAGCAGACGGGCAGGAAACACCATATATTTT.

This clonotype was counted many times. The chain has TRBV24-1 and TRBJ2-5; 9 bases line up with TRBD2. From germline, CDR1 is KGHDR and CDR2 SFDVKD. The junction had 6 bases not matched to a gene; V was cut back by 2 bases and J by 3 bases. The CDR3 consists of 16 residues. The CDR3 nucleotides read TGTGCCACCAGTGATTCGTCCCTAGCGGGAAAAGAGACCCAGTACTTC. It encodes CATSDSSLAGKETQYF.

Comment on this clonotype: Just one base apart from a much larger clone, this may be a read error. The chain joins TRBV6-2 or TRBV6-3 to TRBJ1-2; D uncertain. Trimming removed 5 bases at V and 2 bases at J, with 6 bases between. The CDR3 spans 12 residues. Looked up from germline, CDR1 is MNHEY and CDR2 is SVGEGT. The CDR3 is CASSLLNYGYTF. The CDR3 coding sequence is TGTGCCAGCAGTCTCCTCAACTATGGCTACACCTTC.

This clonotype was counted many times. The chain couples TRBV7-8 to TRBJ1-2; D gene unclear. This CDR3 is 15 amino acids long. Germline V CDR1 and CDR2: SGHVS, FQNEAQ. The V end was cut by 4 bases, the J end by 4 bases, with 16 bases between. The CDR3 here is CASSYLGAGSYGYTF. The CDR3 DNA reads as TGTGCCAGCAGCTACCTCGGAGCAGGTAGCTATGGCTACACCTTC.

Remarks on this clonotype: An end of the junction differs from the germline gene, which may be a read error. The chain carries TRBV7-7 and TRBJ2-6; 7 bases are a match to TRBD1. This CDR3 is 17 amino acids long. CDR1 is SSHAT and CDR2 is FNYEAQ in the germline V gene (reference sequence). This chain's CDR3 is CASSTAGGFTGANLLTF. CDR3 nucleotides: TGTGCTAGCAGCACAGCAGGGGGTTTCACCGGGGCCAACCTCCTGACTTTC.

This clonotype was seen ten or more times. This chain uses TRBV12-3 or TRBV12-4 with TRBJ2-2; D gene ambiguous. The V end was cut by 7 bases, the J end by 8 bases, with 14 bases between. The CDR3 extends over 13 amino acids. CDR3 DNA: TGTGCCAGCACCCAAACCGTCCAAGGGGAGCTGTTTTTT. It encodes CASTQTVQGELFF.